The 2 T cell receptor beta chains below all came from one sample that was sequenced in a study of regulatory T cells in long-lasting Graves disease. Combining iRepertoire HTBI primers with Arm-PCR of CDR3 regions, the authors built TCR beta libraries. TCRdb reprocessed the multiplex PCR reads via MiXCR and lists one record per CDR3 protein. The data show around 480,000 distinct CDR3 sequences, approximately 16% seen once. Time point of the sample: newly diagnosed GD, antithyroid drugs for less than 3 months. Generation of the TCR library employed RNA extracted from PBMCs. These data also formed part of another study, on T cells in Graves' hyperthyroidism and ophthalmopathy.

Sequencing was performed on peripheral blood mononuclear cells (PBMCs), taken at new diagnosis, from a patient treated with antithyroid drugs. These receptors all come from a woman aged 40 to 65 with Graves disease.

There are a few counts of this clonotype. The chain is built from TRBV28 and TRBJ1-5, with 7 bases matching TRBD1. The junction had 4 bases not matched to a gene; V was cut back by 7 bases and J by 4 bases. From germline, CDR1 is MDHEN and CDR2 SYDVKM. The CDR3 is made up of 13 amino acids. CDR3 residues: CASKYRGNQPQHF. DNA of the CDR3: TGTGCCAGCAAGTACAGGGGTAATCAGCCCCAGCATTTT.

This clonotype came up many times. This rearrangement joins TRBV7-9 to TRBJ2-7; 10 positions match TRBD2. Germline assignment: CDR1 SEHNR and CDR2 FQNEAQ (reference sequence). The CDR3 consists of 15 residues. Unmatched junction bases numbered 9, after V lost 8 bases and J lost 2 bases. CDR3 in amino acids: CASGPLAGDPYEQYF. CDR3 DNA: TGTGCCAGCGGCCCCCTAGCGGGGGACCCCTACGAGCAGTACTTC. Full variable domain (missing parts from reference TRBV7-9 and TRBJ2-7): DTGVSQNPRHKITKRGQNVTFRCDPISEHNRLYWYRQTLGQGPEFLTYFQNEAQLEKSRLLSDRFSAERPKGSFSTLEIQRTEQGDSAMYLCASGPLAGDPYEQYFGPGTRLTVT.